This note documents a single TCR beta chain sequence. Its antigen has not been determined. Nothing much larger sits one base from this clone, and base qualities are not available. This entry is derived from a study of blood T cell repertoires in COVID-19 (dated by TCRdb to the early 2020s). In terms of the full investigation: Samples from collaborators originated in the United States, Italy and Spain and spanned both the acute and convalescent phases of COVID-19. The prospective study material was composed of cDNA or gDNA derived from T cells, B-cell-depleted T cells, or PBMCs. Subjects who had been exposed to COVID-19, were actively infected with it, or had recovered from it provided the deeply sampled blood TCRbeta repertoires that made up the dataset. The repertoires were made available in a free public database intended to serve as a resource for research on the immune response to SARS-CoV-2. Samples were obtained from the ongoing ImmuneRACE study (first 160 participants) and from about 1,300 subjects provided by 6 global collaborators. Sample metadata almost always included a de-identified subject ID, COVID-19 status, age in years and sex. Where available, HLA class I and class II types were taken from metadata supplied by the sample provider and were not determined by assay-based typing.

TCRbeta CDR3 regions were amplified from genomic DNA using the immunoSEQ Assay, a bias-controlled multiplex PCR. The study's own analysis went as follows. The number of nucleated cells in each sample was estimated from the amplification of reference gene primers within the assay. To quantify the absolute abundance of each unique TCRbeta CDR3 rearrangement, sequence reads were collapsed and filtered. For each sample, productive Simpson clonality was calculated as the square root of Simpson's diversity index across productive rearrangements. The table was pulled from immuneACCESS by TCRdb, which kept in-frame rearrangements only. Such tables lose some clones; where checked, under half of the loss comes from unresolved V genes, and the rest has no known cause. V and J calls plus clone size are reproduced from that table; the DNA served to infer D and trimming. The sample table lists 50,000 or so clones, over 75% of them with a count of one. 13% to 15% of the sample comes from the top ten.

Study-level results and caveats: Clinical and demographic metadata were provided uncurated, with the amount varying by source and participant.

Each collaborating institution followed its own protocols to collect whole blood in K2EDTA tubes. For TCRbeta analysis, collaborators shipped samples as frozen whole blood, isolated PBMCs, or DNA extracted from either of those sample types. Inclusive of the bounding cysteine and valine, the CDR3 is 14 residues long. Only CDR3 DNA is held: 42 bases, read in frame from base 1. V loses 0 bases, J loses 4 bases, and the germline ends lie 10 bases apart. The germline V gene encodes CDR1 SGHTA and CDR2 FQGTGA. The receptor was isolated from a human donor with active COVID-19. The donor label of this sample is uncertain. The rearranged chain carries TRBV7-3 and TRBJ2-7; the D gene is possibly TRBD2, with 6 bases matching. The sequenced material came from peripheral blood. Here the CDR3 is given as CASSLTGLPYEQYV. The bases read TGTGCCAGCAGCTTAACAGGACTACCTTACGAGCAGTACGTC.